Shown below are 21 T cell receptor beta chains from a single sample sequenced in a study of response to subunit inactivated influenza vaccine (dated by TCRdb to between 2017 and 2018). The method was RT-PCR. The sequencer listed for this sample is Illumina HiSeq 2500. TCRdb applied fastp at Q25 and MiXCR to the public reads, then kept only in-frame beta chains. Entries are consolidated by CDR3 protein sequence, retaining the most common genes and DNA. The sample table holds 600,000 to 850,000 distinct CDR3 sequences, of which roughly 15% were seen once. Of the sample, 7.6% falls within the top ten clones. The sequenced sample was PBMCs from blood, obtained 14 days before vaccination. The receptors were sampled from a man over 45 who received an inactivated influenza vaccine. Donor details come from another sample of the same person, matched by shared clones.

This clonotype was observed at least ten times. J is TRBJ2-1 and V is TRBV5-1; TRBD2 matches 13 bases. With 2 bases clipped from V and 5 bases from J, the junction kept 1 base outside the gene matches. The CDR3 spans 15 residues. The V gene's germline CDR1 is SGHRS and CDR2 YFSETQ. Written as DNA, the CDR3 is TGCGCCAGCAGCTTACTAGCGGGAGGGAACAATGAGCAGTTCTTC. Translation: CASSLLAGGNNEQFF.

This clonotype occurred many times. The gene calls are TRBV4-1 and TRBJ2-4, with D unclear. Per germline, CDR1 MGHRA and CDR2 YSYEKL. V gave up 3 bases and J gave up 0 bases, with 12 bases separating them. This CDR3 comprises 16 residues. This CDR3 is CASSHLRAIAKNIQYF. The CDR3 DNA follows: TGCGCCAGCAGCCATCTCCGAGCCATAGCCAAAAACATTCAGTACTTC.

The chain carries TRBV7-9 and TRBJ1-2; D is uncertain. V gave up 0 bases and J gave up 4 bases, with 9 bases separating them. The CDR3 spans 14 residues. Germline CDR1 is SEHNR and CDR2 is FQNEAQ (reference sequence). CDR3 DNA sequence: TGTGCCAGCAGCTTAGCCGGCTCCCGCTATGGCTACACCTTC. Translating it yields CASSLAGSRYGYTF.

This clonotype was counted a few times. The chain recombines TRBV5-1 with TRBJ2-3; D gene ambiguous. Trimming removed 4 bases from V and 2 bases from J, with 11 bases in between. CDR1 is SGHRS, CDR2 YFSETQ, per germline. This CDR3 has 14 amino acids. This chain's CDR3 is CASSKDLHTDTQYF. In DNA form, the CDR3 reads TGCGCCAGCAGCAAGGACCTCCACACAGATACGCAGTATTTT. The whole variable domain, remainder taken from reference TRBV5-1 and TRBJ2-3, is KAGVTQTPRYLIKTRGQQVTLSCSPISGHRSVSWYQQTPGQGLQFLFEYFSETQRNKGNFPGRFSGRQFSNSRSEMNVSTLELGDSALYLCASSKDLHTDTQYFGPGTRLTVL.

The chain couples TRBV20-1 to TRBJ2-7, with D perhaps given as TRBD1 or TRBD2 (5 bases each). CDR1 is DFQATT, CDR2 SNEGSKA, per germline (reference sequence). V was trimmed by 6 bases and J by 0 bases, leaving 18 bases between them. The CDR3 has 15 residues. The CDR3 nucleotides are TGCAGTGCGATCCCCCGGGGCCGAGCCTCCTACGAGCAGTACTTC. As protein: CSAIPRGRASYEQYF.

This clonotype appeared a few times. This chain connects TRBV15 to TRBJ2-7; 10 positions agree with TRBD1. The CDR3 totals 14 residues. Trimming at V came to 3 bases and at J to 3 bases, leaving 2 bases not matched to a gene. CDR1 and CDR2 (germline): LNHNV, YYDKDF (reference sequence). The CDR3 is CATSSGTGVYEQYF. CDR3 bases: TGTGCCACCAGCAGTGGGACAGGGGTCTACGAGCAGTACTTC.

V usage is TRBV7-6 and J usage is TRBJ2-7; D is ambiguous. V lost 1 base and J 7 bases, leaving 14 bases between the germline ends. Looked up from germline, CDR1 is SGHVS and CDR2 is FNYEAQ. The CDR3 runs to 14 residues. This CDR3 is CASSLEVASWEQYF. CDR3 coding DNA: TGTGCCAGCAGCTTAGAGGTAGCTTCGTGGGAGCAGTACTTC.

This clonotype showed up many times. The chain combines TRBV20-1 with TRBJ2-3; no clear D. The V end lost 3 bases, the J end lost 3 bases, and 7 bases lay between the germline ends. Germline CDR1 DFQATT, CDR2 SNEGSKA (reference sequence). The CDR3 spans 12 residues. The CDR3 loop is CSARGMTDTQYF. In DNA form, the CDR3 reads TGCAGTGCTAGGGGGATGACAGATACGCAGTATTTT.

The rearrangement links TRBV15 to TRBJ2-5; 9 bases fit TRBD1. Unmatched junction bases numbered 4, after V lost 2 bases and J lost 9 bases. This CDR3 comprises 13 residues. The germline gives CDR1 LNHNV, CDR2 YYDKDF (reference sequence). CDR3 bases: TGTGCCACCAGCAGAACAGGGGGCTGGTCCCAGTACTTC. Amino acid sequence: CATSRTGGWSQYF.

V gene TRBV5-6 combines with J gene TRBJ2-5, with 7 bases aligning to TRBD1. The V gene's germline CDR1 is SGHDT and CDR2 YYEEEE. Trimming at V came to 0 bases and at J to 2 bases, leaving 4 bases not matched to a gene. This CDR3 is 15 amino acids long. The CDR3 nucleotides read TGTGCCAGCAGCTTGGCCGAGGGACAGCAAGAGACCCAGTACTTC. Translated: CASSLAEGQQETQYF.

This clonotype was seen only a few times. J is TRBJ2-2 and V is TRBV2; D uncertain. V was trimmed by 5 bases and J by 4 bases, leaving 14 bases between them. The CDR3 contains 15 residues. CDR1 is SNHLY, CDR2 FYNNEI, per germline. CDR3 protein: CASSLNAGFTGELFF. The CDR3 region has the DNA TGTGCCAGCAGTCTTAACGCCGGGTTCACCGGGGAGCTGTTTTTT.

This clonotype turned up a few times. The rearrangement uses TRBV21-1 and TRBJ2-7; the table gives TRBD1 as D, unverified against the DNA. TRBV21-1 has pseudogene status. There are 15 residues in the CDR3. The CDR3 reads CASSATDRISYEQYF. CDR3 nucleotides: TGTGCCAGCAGCGCAACGGACAGAATCTCCTACGAGCAGTACTTC.

The rearrangement links TRBV5-1 to TRBJ1-2; D may be TRBD1 (6 bases). Germline loops: CDR1 SGHRS, CDR2 YFSETQ. The CDR3 has 15 amino acids. V was shortened by 2 bases and J by 8 bases, with 19 bases between the two germline ends. The CDR3 region has the DNA TGCGCCAGCAGCTTACATCCGGTCCGAGGGGGAGGCTACACCTTC. As protein: CASSLHPVRGGGYTF.

The V call is TRBV5-6, the J call TRBJ2-2, with 7 bases identical to TRBD1. Trimming took 2 bases from V and 1 from J; bases not matched to a gene: 8. Germline V gives CDR1 SGHDT, CDR2 YYEEEE. The CDR3 has 17 amino acids. CDR3 DNA sequence: TGTGCCAGCAGCTTTGGCCTTGGACAGGAGAACACCGGGGAGCTGTTTTTT. Protein: CASSFGLGQENTGELFF. Using reference TRBV5-6 and TRBJ2-2 for the parts outside the CDR3, the full variable domain is DAGVTQSPTHLIKTRGQQVTLRCSPKSGHDTVSWYQQALGQGPQFIFQYYEEEERQRGNFPDRFSGHQFPNYSSELNVNALLLGDSALYLCASSFGLGQENTGELFFGEGSRLTVL.

The chain couples TRBV28 to TRBJ1-6; perhaps TRBD1 as D (6 bases). Trimming removed 2 bases at V and 1 base at J, with 18 bases between. This CDR3 contains 19 residues. From germline, CDR1 is MDHEN and CDR2 SYDVKM. The CDR3 is CASSLLDRSLSSYNSPLHF. The CDR3 bases are TGTGCCAGCAGTTTACTAGACAGGTCGCTAAGTTCCTATAATTCACCCCTCCACTTT.

The chain joins TRBV6-2 or TRBV6-3 to TRBJ2-5; 8 bases fit TRBD1. V was clipped by 6 bases and J by 5 bases; unmatched bases: 8. CDR1 MNHEY and CDR2 SVGEGT come from the germline V gene. The CDR3 length is 14 residues. CDR3 region: CASSHGQGPETQYF. The CDR3 nucleotides are TGTGCCAGCAGCCACGGACAGGGACCGGAGACCCAGTACTTC.

The V and J genes are TRBV28 and TRBJ2-1; TRBD2 matches 10 bases. Per germline, CDR1 MDHEN and CDR2 SYDVKM. The ends lost 6 bases at V and 8 bases at J; junction bases unmatched: 10. CDR3 length: 15 residues. CDR3 nucleotides: TGTGCCAGCAGGCTTACTCTAGCGGGAGTGGATGAGCAGTTCTTC. Protein: CASRLTLAGVDEQFF. Full variable domain (missing parts from reference TRBV28 and TRBJ2-1): DVKVTQSSRYLVKRTGEKVFLECVQDMDHENMFWYRQDPGLGLRLIYFSYDVKMKEKGDIPEGYSVSREKKERFSLILESASTNQTSMYLCASRLTLAGVDEQFFGPGTRLTVL.

This clonotype was observed a few times. The chain employs TRBV3-1 and TRBJ2-5; 9 bases align to TRBD1. The germline V gene encodes CDR1 LGHDT and CDR2 YNNKEL (reference sequence). This CDR3 comprises 13 residues. With 8 bases clipped from V and 9 bases from J, the junction kept 10 bases outside the gene matches. Here the CDR3 reads CASQGTGQASQYF. The CDR3 region has the DNA TGTGCCAGCCAAGGGACAGGGCAGGCGTCCCAGTACTTC.

This chain links TRBV7-2 with TRBJ2-5, with 7 positions matching TRBD2. Losses at the gene ends were 1 base for V and 1 base for J; bases not matched to a gene: 9. There are 17 residues in the CDR3. Per the germline V gene, CDR1 is SGHTA and CDR2 is FQGNSA. Written as DNA, the CDR3 is TGTGCCAGCAGCTTAGGAAGGGGAGGGGTGATCCAAGAGACCCAGTACTTC. Translated: CASSLGRGGVIQETQYF.

V and J are TRBV2 and TRBJ1-4, with 9 nucleotides matching TRBD1. The J segment lost 4 bases and the V segment lost 6 bases, leaving 6 bases of the junction unmatched. The CDR3 consists of 15 residues. Germline V CDR1 and CDR2: SNHLY, FYNNEI. The CDR3 reads CASSEQGALNEKLFF. In DNA form, the CDR3 reads TGTGCCAGCAGCGAACAGGGGGCCCTTAATGAAAAACTGTTTTTT.

The rearrangement joins TRBV2 to TRBJ2-2, with D tentatively TRBD2 (5 bases). This CDR3 region has 16 residues. V lost 7 bases to trimming and J lost 0 bases, with 15 bases between them. Germline assignment: CDR1 SNHLY and CDR2 FYNNEI. The DNA for the CDR3 is TGTGCCAGCACCCGTCGGGGTGGCGCGAACACCGGGGAGCTGTTTTTT. Protein: CASTRRGGANTGELFF.